This T cell receptor beta chain comes out of a study of cytomegalovirus exposure and HLA in healthy donors. The PCR used 60 Vbeta and 13 Jbeta primers. Profiled with immunoSEQ multiplex PCR; TCRdb holds only in-frame clones, not every one. Its table records 140,000 to 150,000 clones. This CDR3 is 15 amino acids long. Trimming shortened V by 10 bases and J by 8 bases, and 21 bases separated the two germline ends. Germline V gene data show CDR1 as MNHEY and CDR2 as SVGAGI. The rearrangement links TRBV6-5 to TRBJ1-6; D might be TRBD1 (5 bases). Sequencing was performed on PBMCs. The clonotype originates from a male donor in good health and CMV-seronegative. The CDR3 DNA reads as TGTGCCACCTCGAGCAGGGAAATTCCCGATTCACCCCTCCACTTT. Its protein is CATSSREIPDSPLHF.